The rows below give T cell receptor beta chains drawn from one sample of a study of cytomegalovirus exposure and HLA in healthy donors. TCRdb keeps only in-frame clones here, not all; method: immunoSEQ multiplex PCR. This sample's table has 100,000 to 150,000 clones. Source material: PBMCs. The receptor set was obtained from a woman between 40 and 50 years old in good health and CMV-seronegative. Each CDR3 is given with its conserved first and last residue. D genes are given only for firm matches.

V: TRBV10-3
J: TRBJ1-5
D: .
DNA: TGTGCCGCTACCGGAGGACCCGCCGGCAGGAATCAGCCCCAGCATTTT
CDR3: CAATGGPAGRNQPQHF

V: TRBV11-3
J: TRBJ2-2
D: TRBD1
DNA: TGTGCCAGCAGCAAGGGGGGACAGGGCAGTTCCGGGGAGCTGTTTTTT
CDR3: CASSKGGQGSSGELFF

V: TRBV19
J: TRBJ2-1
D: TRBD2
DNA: TGTGCCAGTAGTTCCCCTGGGACTAGCGGGGGGAACGATGAGCAGTTCTTC
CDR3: CASSSPGTSGGNDEQFF

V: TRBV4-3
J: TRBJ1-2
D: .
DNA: TGCGCCAGCAGCCCCCGGCAGGATAACTATGGCTACACCTTC
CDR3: CASSPRQDNYGYTF

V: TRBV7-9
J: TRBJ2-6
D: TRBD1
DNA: TGTGCCAGCAGCTGGGGGGAGGGACAGGGCAGGTCCGGGGCCAACGTCCTGACTTTC
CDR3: CASSWGEGQGRSGANVLTF

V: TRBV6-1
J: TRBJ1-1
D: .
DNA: TGTGCCAGCAGTGATAGGGGATCCACTGAAGCTTTCTTT
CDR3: CASSDRGSTEAFF

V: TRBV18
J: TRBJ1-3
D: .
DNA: TGTGCCAGCTCATCGCGAGGAAACACCATATATTTT
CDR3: CASSSRGNTIYF

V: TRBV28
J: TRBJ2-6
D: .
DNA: TGTGCCAGCAGTTTATTAGGCGACAGTCCTACTGGGGCCAACGTCCTGACTTTC
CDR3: CASSLLGDSPTGANVLTF

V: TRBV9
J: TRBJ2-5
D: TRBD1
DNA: TGTGCCAGCAGCGGTGGGACAGGGGTTTTGAGGGAGACCCAGTACTTC
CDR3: CASSGGTGVLRETQYF

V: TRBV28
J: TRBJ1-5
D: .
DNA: TGTGCCAGCAGTTTGAACCCGGTAAATCAGCCCCAGCATTTT
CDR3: CASSLNPVNQPQHF

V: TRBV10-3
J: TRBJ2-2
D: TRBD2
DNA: TGTGCCATCAGTGGGGTAGCGGGGGACACCGGGGAGCTGTTTTTT
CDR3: CAISGVAGDTGELFF

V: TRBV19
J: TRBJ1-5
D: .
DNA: TGTGCCAGTAGTCACCCGGGACTGAACTATCAGCCCCAGCATTTT
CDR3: CASSHPGLNYQPQHF

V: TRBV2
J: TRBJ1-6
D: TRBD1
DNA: TGTGCCAGCAGTGGCAACAGGGGGTTGATGCCCCTCCACTTT
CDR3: CASSGNRGLMPLHF

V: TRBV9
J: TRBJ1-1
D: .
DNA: TGTGCCAGCAGCGTAGACCTCGATTCGGCTGAAGCTTTCTTT
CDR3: CASSVDLDSAEAFF

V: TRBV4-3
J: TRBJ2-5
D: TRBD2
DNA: TGCGCCAGCAGCCAAGACCCCAGCGGGGGGATGTTGGGGACCCAGTACTTC
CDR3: CASSQDPSGGMLGTQYF

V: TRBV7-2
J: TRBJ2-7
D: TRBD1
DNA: TGTGCCAGCAGCTTCCTGGCAGGGGGCTACGAGCAGTACTTC
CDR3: CASSFLAGGYEQYF

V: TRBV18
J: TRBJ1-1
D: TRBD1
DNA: TGTGCCAGCTCATCCCTAGGGACAGGGGTAGAAACTTTCTTT
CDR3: CASSSLGTGVETFF

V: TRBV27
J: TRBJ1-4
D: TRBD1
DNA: TGTGCCAGCAGTACAGGGGGGTTTAATGAAAAACTGTTTTTT
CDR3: CASSTGGFNEKLFF

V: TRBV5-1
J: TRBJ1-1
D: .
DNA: TGCGCCAGCAGCTTCGCAACAGGGAAAGGCGACACTGAAGCTTTCTTT
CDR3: CASSFATGKGDTEAFF

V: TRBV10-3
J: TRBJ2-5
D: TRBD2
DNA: TGTGCCATCAGTGGGGGTGGGGGGGTACAAGAGACCCAGTACTTC
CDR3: CAISGGGGVQETQYF

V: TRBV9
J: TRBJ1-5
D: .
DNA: TGTGCCAGCAGCGGCGGCAGCGGAGAGCGGCCCCAGCATTTT
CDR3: CASSGGSGERPQHF

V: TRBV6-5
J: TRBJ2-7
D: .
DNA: TGTGCCAGCGGAGGACTCCGCTACGAGCAGTACTTC
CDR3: CASGGLRYEQYF

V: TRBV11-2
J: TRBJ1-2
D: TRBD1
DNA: TGTGCCAGCAGCTCCCTGGACAGGGGGAACTATGGCTACACCTTC
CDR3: CASSSLDRGNYGYTF

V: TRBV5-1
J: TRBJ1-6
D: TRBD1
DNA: TGCGCCAGCAGCTTGGGGGGACAGGGAAATTCACCCCTCCACTTT
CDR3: CASSLGGQGNSPLHF

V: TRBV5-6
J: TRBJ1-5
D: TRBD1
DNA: TGTGCCAGCAGTTCGACAGGGGGCTGGCAGCCTCAGCATTTT
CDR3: CASSSTGGWQPQHF

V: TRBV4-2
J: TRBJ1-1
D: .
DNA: TGTGCCAGCAGCCTAAACAGGGAGAACACTGAAGCTTTCTTT
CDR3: CASSLNRENTEAFF

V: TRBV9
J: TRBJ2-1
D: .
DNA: TGTGCCAGCAGCGTAGACGAGATTTACAATGAGCAGTTCTTC
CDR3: CASSVDEIYNEQFF

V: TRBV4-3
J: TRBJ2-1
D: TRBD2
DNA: TGCGCCAGCAGCCGGACTAGCGGGGGTTACAATGAGCAGTTCTTC
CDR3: CASSRTSGGYNEQFF

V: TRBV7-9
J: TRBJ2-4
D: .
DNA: TGTGCCAGCAGCTTAGGACAGCTTTTCGACATTCAGTACTTC
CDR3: CASSLGQLFDIQYF

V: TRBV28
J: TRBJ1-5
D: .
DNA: TGTGCCAGCAGTAAGACAGAGCTTAGCAATCAGCCCCAGCATTTT
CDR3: CASSKTELSNQPQHF

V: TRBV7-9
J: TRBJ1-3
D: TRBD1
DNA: TGTGCCAGCAGCCGAGGACAGGGGGCATCTGGAAACACCATATATTTT
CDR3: CASSRGQGASGNTIYF

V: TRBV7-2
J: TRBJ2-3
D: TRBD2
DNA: TGTGCCAGCAGACCGGGACTAGCAGCAGATACGCAGTATTTT
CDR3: CASRPGLAADTQYF

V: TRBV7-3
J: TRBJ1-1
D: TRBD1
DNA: TGTGCCAGCAGTCTAACAGGGGGCGCTTGGGACACTGAAGCTTTCTTT
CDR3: CASSLTGGAWDTEAFF

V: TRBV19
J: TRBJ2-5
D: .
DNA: TGTGCCACCCCTTTGACAGGGAGGATGGAGACCCAGTACTTC
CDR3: CATPLTGRMETQYF

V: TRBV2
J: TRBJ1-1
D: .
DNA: TGTGCCAGCAGTGAAACGGGGGGCGCGGGTGAAGCTTTCTTT
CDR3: CASSETGGAGEAFF

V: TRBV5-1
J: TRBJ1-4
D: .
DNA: TGCGCCAGCAGCGTTCAATCAGGGGTAAATGAAAAACTGTTTTTT
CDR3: CASSVQSGVNEKLFF

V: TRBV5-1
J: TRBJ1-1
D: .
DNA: TGCGCCAGCAGCTTGGAAGGGGTCAATCTCGGAGCTTTCTTT
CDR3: CASSLEGVNLGAFF